Listed here are 32 T cell receptor beta chains from one sample, sequenced in a study of blood T cell repertoires in COVID-19. The assay was immunoSEQ multiplex PCR, and TCRdb's table has in-frame clones only and misses some. The sample has approximately 200,000 clones; 65% to 85% are singletons. Sequenced input: PBMCs or T cells enriched from blood (not recorded which). All receptors come from a man aged 35-49 years who had recovered from COVID-19.

The rearrangement links TRBV12-3 or TRBV12-4 to TRBJ1-1; weak D call: TRBD1 (5 bases). This CDR3 is 12 amino acids long. Trimming removed 8 bases at V and 11 bases at J, with 18 bases between. Here the CDR3 reads CASGSGARRAFF. Written as DNA, the CDR3 is TGTGCCAGCGGTAGCGGGGCCCGAAGGGCTTTCTTT.

The chain links TRBV12-3 or TRBV12-4 to TRBJ1-1, with 7 bases identical to TRBD1. The CDR3 length is 11 residues. The J segment lost 7 bases and the V segment lost 8 bases, leaving 4 bases of the junction unmatched. CDR3 bases: TGTGCCAGCGGGGGACAGATTGAAGCTTTCTTT. Residues: CASGGQIEAFF.

J is TRBJ2-1 and V is TRBV7-3; TRBD1 agrees at 9 bases. V gave up 4 bases and J gave up 1 base; unmatched junction bases: 5. This CDR3 has 16 amino acids. Looked up from germline, CDR1 is SGHTA and CDR2 is FQGTGA. The chain's CDR3 is CASSSTGGLSYNEQFF. The CDR3 DNA is TGTGCCAGCAGCTCAACAGGGGGCTTATCCTACAATGAGCAGTTCTTC.

The rearrangement links TRBV6-1 to TRBJ1-3, with D perhaps matching TRBD1 (6 bases). Per germline, CDR1 MNHNS and CDR2 SASEGT. This CDR3 spans 16 amino acids. V was shortened by 4 bases and J by 0 bases, with 13 bases between the two germline ends. For the CDR3, the DNA is TGTGCCAGCAGTGTTTATGACAGGAGCTCTGGAAACACCATATATTTT. It codes for CASSVYDRSSGNTIYF.

J is TRBJ2-4 and V is TRBV28; no clear D. This CDR3 is 13 amino acids long. V lost 0 bases and J 7 bases, leaving 7 bases between the germline ends. Germline assignment: CDR1 MDHEN and CDR2 SYDVKM. In DNA, the CDR3 is TGTGCCAGCAGTTTATGGGAGAAGAACATTCAGTACTTC. Translating it yields CASSLWEKNIQYF.

This chain uses TRBV6-5 with TRBJ1-1; D is perhaps TRBD1 (6 bases). Trimming took off 2 bases at V and 1 base at J, with 8 bases between the two ends. This CDR3 region has 14 residues. Per the germline V gene, CDR1 is MNHEY and CDR2 is SVGAGI. For the CDR3, the DNA is TGTGCCAGCAGTTACGGACAGCCGAACACTGAAGCTTTCTTT. Its translation: CASSYGQPNTEAFF.

This chain connects TRBV4-3 to TRBJ2-1; 9 nucleotides align to TRBD2. Germline CDR1 reads LGHNA; CDR2 reads YSLEER. The CDR3 runs 18 residues. J lost 4 bases, V lost 0 bases, and 10 bases had no gene match. The CDR3 loop reads CASSQEGSRLAGYNEQFF. CDR3 DNA sequence: TGCGCCAGCAGCCAAGAGGGTTCCAGGCTAGCGGGGTACAATGAGCAGTTCTTC.

J is TRBJ1-2 and V is TRBV18, with D perhaps matching TRBD1 (5 bases). Trimming stripped 2 bases from V and 3 bases from J, with 7 bases between. CDR1 is KGHSH and CDR2 is LQKENI in the germline V gene. This CDR3 has 13 amino acids. The CDR3 DNA reads TGTGCCAGCTCACCAGCGGGGGACTATGGCTACACCTTC. Translating it yields CASSPAGDYGYTF.

The genes are TRBV7-8 and TRBJ1-6; D gene unclear. The CDR3 runs to 13 residues. The germline V gene has CDR1 SGHVS and CDR2 FQNEAQ. With 1 base removed from V and 10 bases from J, the gap between germline ends came to 8 bases. This CDR3 reads CASSLDRGSPLHF. Here the CDR3 DNA reads TGTGCCAGCAGCTTAGATCGGGGATCACCCCTCCACTTT.

This clone was detected a few times. The rearrangement links TRBV5-5 to TRBJ1-6; D call uncertain. Germline V gene sequence: CDR1 SGHKS, CDR2 YYEKEE (reference sequence). Trimming stripped 1 base from V and 6 bases from J, with 11 bases between. CDR3 length: 15 residues. CDR3 sequence: CASSLTLSSNSPLHF. The CDR3 DNA reads as TGTGCCAGCAGCTTGACCTTGAGTAGTAATTCACCCCTCCACTTT.

This sequence joins TRBV9 and TRBJ2-2; 9 nucleotides align to TRBD1. Trimming removed 4 bases from V and 4 bases from J; junction bases left unmatched: 5. CDR1 and CDR2 from the germline V gene are SGDLS and YYNGEE. The CDR3 covers 15 residues. DNA for the CDR3: TGTGCCAGCAGCCCTCCGGGACAGGGCACCGGGGAGCTGTTTTTT. Translating gives CASSPPGQGTGELFF.

The chain uses TRBV7-6 and TRBJ2-3, with 15 positions matching TRBD2. J lost 5 bases, V lost 5 bases, and 14 bases had no gene match. Germline values: CDR1 SGHVS, CDR2 FNYEAQ. This CDR3 region has 19 residues. The CDR3 DNA is TGTGCCAGCAGCCCAAGTGGACTAGCGGGGGGGCAGGAGAAAGATACGCAGTATTTT. It specifies CASSPSGLAGGQEKDTQYF. Full variable domain (rest looked up from reference TRBV7-6 and TRBJ2-3): GAGVSQSPRYKVTKRGQDVALRCDPISGHVSLYWYRQALGQGPEFLTYFNYEAQQDKSGLPNDRFSAERPEGSISTLTIQRTEQRDSAMYRCASSPSGLAGGQEKDTQYFGPGTRLTVL.

The chain uses TRBV9 and TRBJ2-3; the D is unclear. Germline V gives CDR1 SGDLS, CDR2 YYNGEE. V lost 0 bases, J lost 6 bases, and 11 bases lay in between. CDR3 length equals 14 residues. The CDR3: CASSVAVGIDTQYF. In nucleotides, the CDR3 is TGTGCCAGCAGCGTAGCTGTGGGCATTGATACGCAGTATTTT.

This clone was counted between two and nine times. The J gene is TRBJ2-2, the V gene TRBV19, with 8 positions matching TRBD1. V was clipped by 4 bases and J by 5 bases; unmatched bases: 9. This CDR3 has 16 amino acids. CDR1 and CDR2 from the germline V gene are LNHDA and SQIVND (reference sequence). The chain's CDR3 is CASSTTPGQETGELFF. CDR3 sequence (DNA): TGTGCCAGTAGTACGACCCCGGGACAGGAGACCGGGGAGCTGTTTTTT.

The genes are TRBV12-3 or TRBV12-4 and TRBJ2-1; D possibly corresponds to TRBD2 (6 bases). The CDR3 runs to 12 residues. Deletions cut 4 bases from V and 10 bases from J, with 11 bases between. CDR3 amino acids: CASSSPGREQFF. The CDR3 DNA follows: TGTGCCAGCAGTTCCCCTGGGAGGGAGCAGTTCTTC.

This chain uses TRBV6-5 with TRBJ2-7, with D perhaps matching TRBD2 (6 bases). Trimming removed 3 bases at V and 1 base at J, with 16 bases between. The germline V gene has CDR1 MNHEY and CDR2 SVGAGI. The CDR3 runs to 16 residues. CDR3 loop: CASSYEKSRGSYEQYF. The DNA for the CDR3 is TGTGCCAGCAGTTATGAAAAATCGCGGGGTTCCTACGAGCAGTACTTC.

This chain links TRBV5-1 with TRBJ2-1, with D perhaps TRBD2 (6 bases). V was pared by 7 bases and J by 2 bases, with 13 bases between. The CDR3 is made up of 14 amino acids. Germline CDR1 and CDR2: SGHRS and YFSETQ. The CDR3 loop reads CASSRDLTYNEQFF. CDR3 in DNA: TGCGCCAGCTCCCGGGACTTAACCTACAATGAGCAGTTCTTC.

This chain connects TRBV3-1 (or the pseudogene TRBV3-2) to TRBJ2-5; TRBD2 aligns across 7 bases. V was clipped by 3 bases and J by 0 bases; unmatched bases: 7. Germline values: CDR1 LGHDT, CDR2 YNNKEL (reference sequence). CDR3 length: 16 residues. CDR3 bases: TGTGCCAGCAGCCAGGGCGGGGGAGGGTACCAAGAGACCCAGTACTTC. Translated, it gives CASSQGGGGYQETQYF.

In this sample, this clone turned up a few times. CDR3 nucleotide sequence: TGTGCCAGCAGCGCCTCCACAGTGAGCGGGGCCAACGTCCTGACTTTC. Its protein product is CASSASTVSGANVLTF. The chain links TRBV9 to TRBJ2-6; D unresolved. The CDR3 is 16 residues long. Germline CDR1 and CDR2: SGDLS and YYNGEE. V was cut by 3 bases and J by 4 bases, with 14 bases left in between.

The rearrangement links TRBV3-1 (or the pseudogene TRBV3-2) to TRBJ2-2; 11 bases agree with TRBD2. The V and J ends lost 9 bases and 5 bases, in that order; junction bases with no gene match: 5. The CDR3 contains 14 residues. The germline V gene has CDR1 LGHDT and CDR2 YNNKEL (reference sequence). The CDR3 DNA sequence: TGTGCCAGTAGACTAGCGGGGAGGACCGGGGAGCTGTTTTTT. Residues: CASRLAGRTGELFF.

This chain uses TRBV6-4 with TRBJ1-2, with a tentative D call TRBD1 (6 bases). Between the trimmed V and J ends, which lost 0 bases and 8 bases, there was a span of 16 bases. This CDR3 contains 15 residues. The germline V gene has CDR1 MRHNA and CDR2 SNTAGT. The CDR3 loop reads CASSDSYRAIGGYTF. The CDR3 nucleotides read TGTGCCAGCAGTGACTCGTACAGGGCCATCGGGGGCTACACCTTC.

V is TRBV3-1 (or the pseudogene TRBV3-2) and J is TRBJ1-2; TRBD1 matches at 7 bases. This CDR3 contains 13 residues. J lost 4 bases, V lost 4 bases, and 3 bases had no gene match. Germline loops: CDR1 LGHDT, CDR2 YNNKEL (reference sequence). The CDR3 DNA sequence: TGTGCCAGCAGCCTGGGACAGATCTATGGCTACACCTTC. The encoded protein is CASSLGQIYGYTF.

V is TRBV27 and J is TRBJ1-6; D is ambiguous. Trimming stripped 1 base from V and 0 bases from J, with 7 bases between. The CDR3 spans 16 residues. The germline V gene has CDR1 MNHEY and CDR2 SMNVEV (reference sequence). CDR3 nucleotides: TGTGCCAGCAGTTTATTACGGAGCTCCTATAATTCACCCCTCCACTTT. As protein: CASSLLRSSYNSPLHF.

The chain is built from TRBV6-6 and TRBJ2-6; TRBD1 aligns across 8 bases. The V gene's germline CDR1 is MNHNY and CDR2 SVGAGI (reference sequence). V shed 5 bases, J shed 3 bases, and the junction held 15 bases outside the gene matches. The CDR3 is 19 residues long. CDR3 nucleotides: TGTGCCAGCAGTCACGGGACAGGATTCATGACGGATGGGGCCAACGTCCTGACTTTC. Amino acid sequence: CASSHGTGFMTDGANVLTF.

The chain links TRBV6-4 to TRBJ1-2; the match to TRBD1 covers 8 bases. Germline CDR1 reads MRHNA; CDR2 reads SNTAGT. This CDR3 has 15 residues. Trimming removed 5 bases from V and 0 bases from J; junction bases left unmatched: 5. CDR3 region: CASSYGTGANYGYTF. CDR3 bases: TGTGCCAGCAGTTACGGGACAGGAGCTAACTATGGCTACACCTTC.

The chain employs TRBV11-3 and TRBJ2-1; maybe TRBD2 (5 bases). Germline CDR1 is SGHNT and CDR2 is YENEEA. The CDR3 totals 13 residues. V was clipped by 2 bases and J by 7 bases, with 9 bases between them. DNA for the CDR3: TGTGCCAGCAGCTTAATCGGGGAGAATGAGCAGTTCTTC. This gives the protein CASSLIGENEQFF.

The chain couples TRBV7-6 to TRBJ1-5; tentatively, D is TRBD1 (5 bases). Trimming stripped 1 base from V and 5 bases from J, with 18 bases between. CDR1 is SGHVS and CDR2 is FNYEAQ in the germline V gene. The CDR3 is 17 amino acids. CDR3 DNA sequence: TGTGCCAGCAGCTTAGGGGCAAGGACGGGGGAGGATCAGCCCCAGCATTTT. Its translation: CASSLGARTGEDQPQHF. Together with reference TRBV7-6 and TRBJ1-5, the CDR3 gives the full variable domain: GAGVSQSPRYKVTKRGQDVALRCDPISGHVSLYWYRQALGQGPEFLTYFNYEAQQDKSGLPNDRFSAERPEGSISTLTIQRTEQRDSAMYRCASSLGARTGEDQPQHFGDGTRLSIL.

This clone was seen a handful of times. V and J are TRBV28 and TRBJ2-7, with 8 positions matching TRBD1. V lost 3 bases to trimming and J lost 5 bases; unmatched junction nucleotides: 3. The CDR3 runs 13 residues. CDR1 and CDR2 (germline): MDHEN, SYDVKM. The CDR3 spells CASSFGQGNEQYF. CDR3 in DNA: TGTGCCAGCAGTTTTGGACAGGGAAACGAGCAGTACTTC.

The sample holds a few counts of this clone. J is TRBJ1-2 and V is TRBV12-3 or TRBV12-4; D may be TRBD1 (6 bases). The CDR3 totals 13 residues. Trimming removed 2 bases from V and 8 bases from J, with 12 bases in between. The chain's CDR3 is CASSLNPGVGYTF. The CDR3 region has the DNA TGTGCCAGCAGTTTAAACCCAGGGGTAGGCTACACCTTC.

There are many counts of this clone. The rearrangement links TRBV24-1 to TRBJ1-1; D not certain. CDR3 length: 14 residues. V lost 7 bases and J lost 4, with 15 bases in between. Germline assignment: CDR1 KGHDR and CDR2 SFDVKD. CDR3 DNA sequence: TGTGCCACCAGGTTTGGGCAAGGGAGCACTGAAGCTTTCTTT. It specifies CATRFGQGSTEAFF.

This sequence joins TRBV19 and TRBJ1-1; D might be TRBD1 (6 bases). Germline V gives CDR1 LNHDA, CDR2 SQIVND (reference sequence). This CDR3 is built from 14 residues. V was cut by 3 bases and J by 1 base, with 9 bases left in between. CDR3 nucleotides: TGTGCCAGTAGTATCCAGGGGTCGAACACTGAAGCTTTCTTT. Amino acid sequence: CASSIQGSNTEAFF. Using reference TRBV19 and TRBJ1-1 for the parts outside the CDR3, the full variable domain is DGGITQSPKYLFRKEGQNVTLSCEQNLNHDAMYWYRQDPGQGLRLIYYSQIVNDFQKGDIAEGYSVSREKKESFPLTVTSAQKNPTAFYLCASSIQGSNTEAFFGQGTRLTVV.

The rearrangement uses TRBV7-6 and TRBJ1-2; D may be TRBD1 (5 bases). The CDR3 totals 16 residues. The V gene's germline CDR1 is SGHVS and CDR2 FNYEAQ. Trimming pared 1 base from V and 3 bases from J, leaving 15 bases between. The CDR3 loop reads CASSLEAGLSHYGYTF. CDR3 nucleotides: TGTGCCAGCAGCTTAGAAGCAGGGCTAAGTCACTATGGCTACACCTTC. Looking up the rest from reference TRBV7-6 and TRBJ1-2 gives the full variable domain: GAGVSQSPRYKVTKRGQDVALRCDPISGHVSLYWYRQALGQGPEFLTYFNYEAQQDKSGLPNDRFSAERPEGSISTLTIQRTEQRDSAMYRCASSLEAGLSHYGYTFGSGTRLTVV.